This T cell receptor beta chain was identified during a study of CD8 T cells in Susac syndrome. Per germline, CDR1 SGHDN and CDR2 FVKESK. The CDR3 is 15 amino acids. V lost 4 bases, J lost 8 bases, and 12 bases stayed unmatched. Random-hexamer reverse transcription was applied to roughly 0.5 to 1 ug RNA. Each CDR3 protein is one row after TCRdb ran MiXCR on the immunoSEQ multiplex PCR reads. The sample comprises some 94,000 distinct CDR3 sequences, about 94% of which are singletons, and roughly 0.3% rests with the top ten. This sequence joins TRBV14 and TRBJ2-5; 8 nucleotides line up with TRBD1. The origin of this receptor is a human donor with Susac syndrome. Sequenced material: CD4+ T cells from PBMCs. CDR3 protein: CASSPFLDREITQYF. The CDR3, as DNA: TGTGCCAGCAGCCCTTTTTTGGACAGGGAGATAACCCAGTACTTC.